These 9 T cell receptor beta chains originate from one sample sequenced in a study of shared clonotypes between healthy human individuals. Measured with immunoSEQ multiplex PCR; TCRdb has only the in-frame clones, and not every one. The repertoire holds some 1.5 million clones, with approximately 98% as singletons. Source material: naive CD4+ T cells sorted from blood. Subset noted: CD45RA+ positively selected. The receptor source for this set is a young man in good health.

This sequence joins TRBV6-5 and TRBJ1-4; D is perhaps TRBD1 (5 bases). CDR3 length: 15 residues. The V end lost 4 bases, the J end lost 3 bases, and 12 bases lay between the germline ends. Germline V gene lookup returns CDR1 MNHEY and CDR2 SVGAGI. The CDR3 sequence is CASSSRGQANEKLFF. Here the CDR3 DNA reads TGTGCCAGCAGTTCGCGGGGCCAGGCTAATGAAAAACTGTTTTTT.

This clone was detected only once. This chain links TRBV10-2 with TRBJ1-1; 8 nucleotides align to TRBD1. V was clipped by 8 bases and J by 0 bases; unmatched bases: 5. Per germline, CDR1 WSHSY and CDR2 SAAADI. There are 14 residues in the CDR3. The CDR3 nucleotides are TGCGCCAGCCGTGGCAGGGGGCTGAACACTGAAGCTTTCTTT. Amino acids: CASRGRGLNTEAFF.

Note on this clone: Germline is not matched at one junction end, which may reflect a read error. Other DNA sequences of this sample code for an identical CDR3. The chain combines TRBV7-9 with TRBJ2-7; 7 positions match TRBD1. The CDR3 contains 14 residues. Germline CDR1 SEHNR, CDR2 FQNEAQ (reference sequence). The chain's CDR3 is CASSRDRDLDEQYF. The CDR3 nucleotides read TGCGCCAGCAGCCGCGACAGGGATTTGGACGAGCAGTACTTC.

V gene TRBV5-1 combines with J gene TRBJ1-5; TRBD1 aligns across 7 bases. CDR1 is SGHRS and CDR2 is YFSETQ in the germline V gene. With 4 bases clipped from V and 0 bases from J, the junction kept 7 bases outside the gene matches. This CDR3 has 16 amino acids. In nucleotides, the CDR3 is TGCGCCAGCAGCGAAGGGACAGTTTATAGCAATCAGCCCCAGCATTTT. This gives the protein CASSEGTVYSNQPQHF.

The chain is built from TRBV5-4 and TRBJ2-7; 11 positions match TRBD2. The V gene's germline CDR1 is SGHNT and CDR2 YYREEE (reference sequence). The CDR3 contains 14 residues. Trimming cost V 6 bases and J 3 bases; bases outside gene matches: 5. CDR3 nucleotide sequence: TGTGCCAGCACCACTGGGACTAGCGGCTACGAGCAGTACTTC. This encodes CASTTGTSGYEQYF.

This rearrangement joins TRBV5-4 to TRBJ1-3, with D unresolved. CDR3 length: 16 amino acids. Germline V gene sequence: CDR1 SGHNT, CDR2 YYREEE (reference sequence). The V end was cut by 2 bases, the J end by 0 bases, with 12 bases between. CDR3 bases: TGTGCCAGCAGCTTACCACGGACGGACTCTGGAAACACCATATATTTT. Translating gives CASSLPRTDSGNTIYF. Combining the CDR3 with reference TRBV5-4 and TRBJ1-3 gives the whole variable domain ETGVTQSPTHLIKTRGQQVTLRCSSQSGHNTVSWYQQALGQGPQFIFQYYREEENGRGNFPPRFSGLQFPNYSSELNVNALELDDSALYLCASSLPRTDSGNTIYFGEGSWLTVV.

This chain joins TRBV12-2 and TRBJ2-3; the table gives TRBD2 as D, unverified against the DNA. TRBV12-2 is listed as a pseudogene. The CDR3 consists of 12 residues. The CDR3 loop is CASRLMRDTQYF. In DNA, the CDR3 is TGTGCAAGTCGCTTAATGAGAGATACGCAGTATTTT.

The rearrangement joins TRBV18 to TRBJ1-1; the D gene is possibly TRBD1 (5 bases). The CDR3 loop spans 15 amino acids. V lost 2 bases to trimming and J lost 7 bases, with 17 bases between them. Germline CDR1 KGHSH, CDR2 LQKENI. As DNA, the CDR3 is TGTGCCAGCTCACCAAACAAGGCAGGGTCGCTTGAAGCTTTCTTT. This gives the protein CASSPNKAGSLEAFF.

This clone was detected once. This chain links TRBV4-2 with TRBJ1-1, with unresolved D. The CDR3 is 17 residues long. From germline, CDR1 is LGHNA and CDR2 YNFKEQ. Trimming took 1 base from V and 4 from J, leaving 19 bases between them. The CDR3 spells CASSQAYQRLEFTEAFF. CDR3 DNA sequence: TGTGCCAGCAGCCAAGCTTACCAAAGATTGGAGTTCACTGAAGCTTTCTTT.